The 5 T cell receptor beta chains below all came from one sample that was sequenced in a study of blood T cell repertoires in COVID-19. The table came from immunoSEQ multiplex PCR; TCRdb's copy has only in-frame clones and leaves some out. Found here are more than 95,000 clones, 86% of them singletons; the top ten hold 5% to 6.5%. The sequencing sample was made of peripheral blood. The receptors stem from a human donor in a cohort sampled during active COVID-19.

This chain connects TRBV19 to TRBJ2-3; 9 bases map to TRBD2. CDR1 and CDR2 (germline): LNHDA, SQIVND (reference sequence). CDR3 length: 14 amino acids. The V segment lost 7 bases and the J segment 2 bases; nucleotides outside the gene matches: 4. The CDR3 reads CASNLAGSTDTQYF. CDR3 nucleotide sequence: TGTGCCAGTAATCTAGCGGGATCCACAGATACGCAGTATTTT.

This sequence joins TRBV9 and TRBJ1-4; D not certain. The V end was cut by 0 bases, the J end by 7 bases, with 13 bases between. Germline CDR1 SGDLS, CDR2 YYNGEE. The CDR3 consists of 15 residues. The CDR3 loop is CASSVAPEVGEKLFF. CDR3 DNA: TGTGCCAGCAGCGTAGCTCCGGAGGTCGGTGAAAAACTGTTTTTT.

This clone was picked up a small number of times. The rearrangement links TRBV2 to TRBJ1-5; 8 nucleotides agree with TRBD1. The junction had 9 bases not matched to a gene; V was cut back by 8 bases and J by 3 bases. The CDR3 covers 15 residues. Germline V lookup: CDR1 SNHLY, CDR2 FYNNEI. The CDR3: CASDRGQESNQPQHF. The CDR3, as DNA: TGTGCCAGCGACCGGGGACAGGAATCCAATCAGCCCCAGCATTTT.

V and J are TRBV28 and TRBJ1-2; TRBD1 matches at 8 bases. V lost 6 bases to trimming and J lost 6 bases; unmatched junction nucleotides: 6. Germline values: CDR1 MDHEN, CDR2 SYDVKM. This CDR3 has 13 residues. The CDR3 loop reads CASRSPGGDGYTF. CDR3 DNA: TGTGCCAGCAGATCCCCAGGGGGCGATGGCTACACCTTC.

V gene TRBV5-4 combines with J gene TRBJ1-4; TRBD1 matches 9 bases. The CDR3 runs to 14 residues. V gave up 3 bases and J gave up 9 bases; unmatched junction bases: 6. Germline assignment: CDR1 SGHNT and CDR2 YYREEE (reference sequence). In nucleotides, the CDR3 is TGTGCCAGCAGCTCTGACAGGGGGAGGAAAAAACTGTTTTTT. As protein: CASSSDRGRKKLFF.